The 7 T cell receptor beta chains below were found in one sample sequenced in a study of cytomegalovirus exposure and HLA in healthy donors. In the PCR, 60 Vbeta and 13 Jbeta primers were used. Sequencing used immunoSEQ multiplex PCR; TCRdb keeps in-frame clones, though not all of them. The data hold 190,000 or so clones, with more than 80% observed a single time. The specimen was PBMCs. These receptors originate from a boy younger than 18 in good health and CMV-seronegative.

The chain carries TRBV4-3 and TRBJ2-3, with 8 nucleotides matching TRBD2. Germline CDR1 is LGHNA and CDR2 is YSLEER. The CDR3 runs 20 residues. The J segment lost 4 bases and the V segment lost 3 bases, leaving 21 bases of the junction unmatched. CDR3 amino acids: CASSHSTLGTSGKGPDTQYF. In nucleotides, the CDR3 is TGCGCCAGCAGCCACAGTACCCTAGGAACTAGCGGAAAGGGGCCAGATACGCAGTATTTT.

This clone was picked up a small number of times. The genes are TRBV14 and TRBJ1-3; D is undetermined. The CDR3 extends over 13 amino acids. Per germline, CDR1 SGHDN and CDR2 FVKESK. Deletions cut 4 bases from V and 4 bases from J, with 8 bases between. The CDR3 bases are TGTGCCAGCAGCCCACTCAGGGGAAACACCATATATTTT. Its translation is CASSPLRGNTIYF.

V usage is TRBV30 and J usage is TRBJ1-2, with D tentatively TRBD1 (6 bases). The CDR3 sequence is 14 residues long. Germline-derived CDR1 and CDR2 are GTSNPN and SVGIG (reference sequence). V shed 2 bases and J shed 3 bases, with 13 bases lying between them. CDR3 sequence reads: CAWSRKQGYYGYTF. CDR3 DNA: TGTGCCTGGAGTCGTAAACAGGGATACTATGGCTACACCTTC.

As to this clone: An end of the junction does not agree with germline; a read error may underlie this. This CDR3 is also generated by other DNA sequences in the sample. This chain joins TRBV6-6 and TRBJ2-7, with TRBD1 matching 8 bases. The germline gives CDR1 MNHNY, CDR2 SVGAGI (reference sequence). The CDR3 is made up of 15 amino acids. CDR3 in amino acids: CASSSLNDRGYEQYF. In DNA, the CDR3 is TGTGCTAGCAGTTCACTAAACGACAGGGGATACGAGCAGTACTTC.

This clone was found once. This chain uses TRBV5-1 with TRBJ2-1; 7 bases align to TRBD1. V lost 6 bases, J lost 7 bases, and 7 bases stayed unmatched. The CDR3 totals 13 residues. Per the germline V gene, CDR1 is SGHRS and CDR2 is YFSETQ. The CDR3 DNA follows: TGCGCCAGCACCGAGGGGGCGATAAATGAGCAGTTCTTC. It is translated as CASTEGAINEQFF.

CDR3 bases: TGTGCCAGCAGCGCTCGGGACAGCGGAGGTGAAAAACTGTTTTTT. This sequence encodes CASSARDSGGEKLFF. This chain links TRBV21-1 with TRBJ1-4; TRBD1 reflects the table's D call only, with no check against the DNA. TRBV21-1 is annotated as a pseudogene. This CDR3 has 15 residues.

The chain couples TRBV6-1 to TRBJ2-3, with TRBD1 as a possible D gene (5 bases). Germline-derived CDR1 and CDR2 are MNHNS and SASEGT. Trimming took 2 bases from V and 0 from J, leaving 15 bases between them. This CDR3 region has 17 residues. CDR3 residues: CASSELQERPSTDTQYF. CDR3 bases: TGTGCCAGCAGTGAACTACAGGAGCGTCCAAGCACAGATACGCAGTATTTT.